This is a list of T cell receptor beta chains from one sample in a study of CDR3 diversity in severe acne. TCRdb re-derived calls from the PCR reads in MiXCR, one entry per CDR3 protein. The table shows 65,000 to 95,000 distinct CDR3 sequences, with about 54% occurring only once. The sample taken for sequencing was blood. These receptors were collected from a male donor in good health, without acne. The CDR3 runs from the conserved cysteine through the conserved F or W. Each record gives: clone size, V gene, D gene, J gene, CDR3 DNA, CDR3 protein. A D gene is named only where the DNA matches it firmly. Not all rows give a size; the values are once, few, many and, for expanded clones, a class.

-	TRBV6-5	-	TRBJ1-3	TGTGCCAGCACCTCGGGGACCTTTGGAAACACCATATATTTT	CASTSGTFGNTIYF
-	TRBV11-3	-	TRBJ2-7	TGTGCCAGCAGCTTCGCCCCCTACGAGCAGTACTTC	CASSFAPYEQYF
many	TRBV6-5	-	TRBJ1-3	TGTGCCAGCAGTCCTGGGACCGATGGAAACACCATATATTTT	CASSPGTDGNTIYF
once	TRBV20-1	-	TRBJ2-2	TGCAGTGCTAGAGTCGGCGGGGCGAACACCGGGGAGCTGTTTTTT	CSARVGGANTGELFF
-	TRBV2	-	TRBJ1-5	TGTGCCAGCAACGCGGACGGGAGTTATCAGCCCCAGCATTTT	CASNADGSYQPQHF
-	TRBV20-1	TRBD2	TRBJ2-7	TGCAGTACACTAGCGGGAGGGCCGGGGGAGCAGTACTTC	CSTLAGGPGEQYF
-	TRBV3-1	TRBD2	TRBJ2-3	TGTGCCAGCAGCCATCTAGCGGGAGGAGCGGGAGATACGCAGTATTTT	CASSHLAGGAGDTQYF
-	TRBV15	TRBD2	TRBJ2-5	TGTGCCACCAGCAGTGGGACTAGCGGGAGGGCAGAGACCCAGTACTTC	CATSSGTSGRAETQYF
many	TRBV13	-	TRBJ1-2	TGTGCCAGCAGCCCCCAGACAGCGAAAAACTATGGCTACACCTTC	CASSPQTAKNYGYTF
many	TRBV7-9	-	TRBJ1-5	TGTGCCAGCAGCTTAGCCGCGGGGAGCAATCAGCCCCAGCATTTT	CASSLAAGSNQPQHF
-	TRBV7-8	TRBD2	TRBJ2-5	TGTGCCAGCAGCACACACGGGACTAGCGGGAGGGTCCAAGAGACCCAGTACTTC	CASSTHGTSGRVQETQYF
-	TRBV2	-	TRBJ1-4	TGTGCCAGCAGTACGGTGGAGGGAATCGGAAAACTGTTTTTT	CASSTVEGIGKLFF
-	TRBV11-1	-	TRBJ2-2	TGTGCCAGCAGCTTAGGTCGGACAGCGGGGGAGCTGTTTTTT	CASSLGRTAGELFF
-	TRBV7-9	-	TRBJ1-5	TGTGCCAGCAGCTTAACCGGGGGTGGGCAGCCCCAGCATTTT	CASSLTGGGQPQHF
-	TRBV30	TRBD1	TRBJ1-5	TGTGCCTGGAAGAACCGGGACAGGGGGCGCGGGGCCGATAGCAATCAGCCCCAGCATTTT	CAWKNRDRGRGADSNQPQHF
-	TRBV24-1	TRBD1	TRBJ2-1	TGTGCCACCAGCCTTACAGGGGACAGGGCCTACAATGAGCAGTTCTTC	CATSLTGDRAYNEQFF
few	TRBV5-6	TRBD2	TRBJ2-7	TGTGCCAGCAGCCCTCTGGGGGAGGGCCACTACGAGCAGTACTTC	CASSPLGEGHYEQYF
-	TRBV4-1	-	TRBJ1-4	TGCGCCAGCAGCCCCCGGGCTAGACAGGAAGATGAAAAACTGTTTTTT	CASSPRARQEDEKLFF
-	TRBV13	-	TRBJ1-5	TGTGCCAGCAGTTATCAACGCCTCGGAGAGACCCAGCATTTT	CASSYQRLGETQHF
-	TRBV7-3	-	TRBJ1-1	TGTGCCAGCAGCTTCATACCTGGGGCTAACACTGAAGCTTTCTTT	CASSFIPGANTEAFF
-	TRBV7-2	-	TRBJ1-2	TGTGCCAGCAGCTTAGCGGGACAAAATGGCTACACCTTC	CASSLAGQNGYTF
few	TRBV7-6	-	TRBJ2-7	TGTGCCAGCAGCTTAGGAATCAACTCCTACGAGCAGTACTTC	CASSLGINSYEQYF
many	TRBV7-8	-	TRBJ1-5	TGTGCCAGCAGCTCCTACCGCGGCACTCAGCCCCAGCATTTT	CASSSYRGTQPQHF
few	TRBV19	-	TRBJ1-2	TGTGCCAGTAGGAGAGCAGGGGAGAGCAACTATGGCTACACCTTC	CASRRAGESNYGYTF
few	TRBV5-5	-	TRBJ1-4	TGTGCCAGCAGCAGACTATCTAAAAAAAAACTGTTTTTT	CASSRLSKKKLFF